This T cell receptor (beta chain) originates from a study of CD8 T cells in ankylosing spondylitis. V was cut by 1 base and J by 6 bases, with 6 bases left in between. Looked up from germline, CDR1 is LGHDT and CDR2 is YNNKEL (reference sequence). CDR3 length: 12 residues. TCRdb recomputed calls from the 5' RACE reads with MiXCR, one row per CDR3 protein. The sample lists about 120,000 distinct CDR3 sequences, roughly an eighth occurring once. This clonotype has a count of ten or more. Antigen unknown. Notes on the study in general: Significant enrichment of disease-linked clones was reported in matched ankylosing spondylitis synovial fluid.

The V call is TRBV3-1, the J call TRBJ1-1; no firm D call. The TCR comes from a female donor with ankylosing spondylitis or in good health (not recorded which). Material for sequencing was blood, either unsorted or a sorted T cell fraction (not recorded which). CDR3 bases: TGTGCCAGCAGCCAAGGCCCAGCTGAAGCTTTCTTT. Translated: CASSQGPAEAFF.